A single TCR beta chain is shown here with its context. The sample is drawn from a study of T cell changes during pregnancy in multiple sclerosis. The method was immunoSEQ multiplex PCR; TCRdb's version includes in-frame clones alone and lacks a portion of them. The data show some 40,000 clones, 93% seen once. Germline V CDR1 and CDR2: LNHDA, SQIVND (reference sequence). The length of the CDR3 is 12 residues. The germline V and J ends were trimmed by 5 bases and 9 bases, with 11 bases remaining between them. Source: CD8+ T cells from peripheral blood mononuclear cells, taken in the third trimester of pregnancy. This chain joins TRBV19 and TRBJ2-1, with D uncertain. The receptor's source is a female donor with multiple sclerosis, enrolled in a pregnancy study. The CDR3 nucleotides read TGTGCCAGTAGTTACTCCTTCCGTGAGCAGTTCTTC. This gives the protein CASSYSFREQFF.